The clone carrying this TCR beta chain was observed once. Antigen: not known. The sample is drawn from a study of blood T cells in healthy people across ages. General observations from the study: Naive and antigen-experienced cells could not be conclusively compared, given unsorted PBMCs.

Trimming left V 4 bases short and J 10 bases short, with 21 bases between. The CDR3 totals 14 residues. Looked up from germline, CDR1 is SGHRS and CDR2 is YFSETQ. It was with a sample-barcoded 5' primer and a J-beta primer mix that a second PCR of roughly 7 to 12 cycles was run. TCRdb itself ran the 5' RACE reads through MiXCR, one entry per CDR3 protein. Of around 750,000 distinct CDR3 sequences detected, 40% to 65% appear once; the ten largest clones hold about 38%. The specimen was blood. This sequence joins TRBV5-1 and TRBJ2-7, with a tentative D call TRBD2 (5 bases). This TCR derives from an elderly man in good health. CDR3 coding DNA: TGCGCCAGCAGCAGGATAGCGAGTCAAGAGGCCCAGTACTTC. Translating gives CASSRIASQEAQYF.